The present T cell receptor beta chain was sequenced within a study of blood T cell repertoires in COVID-19. Study as a whole: The United States, Italy and Spain supplied acute and convalescent COVID-19 samples. The analysed material was cDNA or gDNA that came from T cells, B-cell-depleted T cells, or PBMCs.

Original analysis: Estimated nucleated cell counts came from reference gene primer amplification. Clones were sequenced by immunoSEQ multiplex PCR, and TCRdb holds only the in-frame ones, with some missing. The V and J calls and clone size come from that table; D and trimming were worked out from the DNA. Here the sample spans about 150,000 clones, roughly 83% being singletons. Sequences were obtained from peripheral blood. This TCR came from a woman between 55 and 75 years old with acute or convalescent COVID-19.

The CDR3 nucleotides are TGCGCCAGCAGTAATACCCCGGGCAGGGGGCACCACGAGCAGTACTTC. It is translated as CASSNTPGRGHHEQYF. The genes are TRBV5-1 and TRBJ2-7; 8 bases map to TRBD1. Germline-derived CDR1 and CDR2 are SGHRS and YFSETQ. The CDR3 has 16 residues. V dropped 5 bases and J dropped 5; count of bases not matched to a gene: 15.